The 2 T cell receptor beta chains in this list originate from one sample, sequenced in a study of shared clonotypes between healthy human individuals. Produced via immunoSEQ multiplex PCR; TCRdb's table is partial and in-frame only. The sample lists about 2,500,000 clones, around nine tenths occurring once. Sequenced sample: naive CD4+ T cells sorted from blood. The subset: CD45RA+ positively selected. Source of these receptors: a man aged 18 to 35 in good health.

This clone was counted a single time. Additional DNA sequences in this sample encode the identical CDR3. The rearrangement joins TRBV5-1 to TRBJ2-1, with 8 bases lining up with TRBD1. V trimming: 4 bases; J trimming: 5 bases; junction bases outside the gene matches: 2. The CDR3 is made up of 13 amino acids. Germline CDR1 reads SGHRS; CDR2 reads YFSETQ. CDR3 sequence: CASSRTGNNEQFF. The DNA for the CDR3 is TGCGCCAGCAGCCGGACAGGGAACAATGAGCAGTTCTTC. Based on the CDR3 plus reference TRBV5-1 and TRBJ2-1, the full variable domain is KAGVTQTPRYLIKTRGQQVTLSCSPISGHRSVSWYQQTPGQGLQFLFEYFSETQRNKGNFPGRFSGRQFSNSRSEMNVSTLELGDSALYLCASSRTGNNEQFFGPGTRLTVL.

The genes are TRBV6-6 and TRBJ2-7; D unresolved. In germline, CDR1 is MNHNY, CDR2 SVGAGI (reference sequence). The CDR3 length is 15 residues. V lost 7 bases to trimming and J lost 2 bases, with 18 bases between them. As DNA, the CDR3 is TGTGCCAGCATTTTAAGCCCCAATCGGGCCTACGAGCAGTACTTC. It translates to CASILSPNRAYEQYF.